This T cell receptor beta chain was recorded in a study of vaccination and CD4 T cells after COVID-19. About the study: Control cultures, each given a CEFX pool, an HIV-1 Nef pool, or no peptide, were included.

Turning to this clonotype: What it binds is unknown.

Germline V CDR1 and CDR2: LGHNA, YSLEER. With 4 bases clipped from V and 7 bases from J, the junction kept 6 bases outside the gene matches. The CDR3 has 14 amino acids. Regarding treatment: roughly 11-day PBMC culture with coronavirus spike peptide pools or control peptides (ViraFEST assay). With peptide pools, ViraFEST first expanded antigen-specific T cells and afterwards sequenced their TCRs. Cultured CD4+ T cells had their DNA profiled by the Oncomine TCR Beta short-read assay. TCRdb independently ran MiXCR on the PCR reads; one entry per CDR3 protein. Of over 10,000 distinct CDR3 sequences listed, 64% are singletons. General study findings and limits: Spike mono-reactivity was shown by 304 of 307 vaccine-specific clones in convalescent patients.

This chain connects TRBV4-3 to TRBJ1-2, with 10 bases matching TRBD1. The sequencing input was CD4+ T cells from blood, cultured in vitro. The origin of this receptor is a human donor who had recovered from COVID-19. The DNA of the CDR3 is TGCGCCAGCAGCCCCGGGACAGGGGTGGGTGGCTACACCTTC. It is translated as CASSPGTGVGGYTF.